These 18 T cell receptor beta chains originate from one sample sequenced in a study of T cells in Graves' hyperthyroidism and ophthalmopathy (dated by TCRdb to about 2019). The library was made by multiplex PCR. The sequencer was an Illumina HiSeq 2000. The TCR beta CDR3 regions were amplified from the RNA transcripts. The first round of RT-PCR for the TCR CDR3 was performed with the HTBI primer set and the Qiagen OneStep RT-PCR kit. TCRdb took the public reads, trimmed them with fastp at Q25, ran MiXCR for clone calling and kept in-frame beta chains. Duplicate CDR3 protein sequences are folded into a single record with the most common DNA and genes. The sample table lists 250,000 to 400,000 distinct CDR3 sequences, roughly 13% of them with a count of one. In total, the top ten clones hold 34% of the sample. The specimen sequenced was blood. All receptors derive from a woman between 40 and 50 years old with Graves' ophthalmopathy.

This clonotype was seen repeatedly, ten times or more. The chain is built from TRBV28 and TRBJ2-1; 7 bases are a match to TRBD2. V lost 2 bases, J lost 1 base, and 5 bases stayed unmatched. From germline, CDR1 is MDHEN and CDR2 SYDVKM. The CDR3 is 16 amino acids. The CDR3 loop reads CASSLRGSVSYNEQFF. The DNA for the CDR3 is TGTGCCAGCAGTTTACGCGGGAGCGTGTCCTACAATGAGCAGTTCTTC.

The CDR3 loop is CASSPGRYYEQYF. The DNA for the CDR3 is TGTGCCAGCAGTCCGGGACGGTACTACGAGCAGTACTTC. V gene TRBV12-3 or TRBV12-4 combines with J gene TRBJ2-7; D is perhaps TRBD1 or TRBD2 (5 bases each). This CDR3 comprises 13 residues. With 5 bases removed from V and 3 bases from J, the gap between germline ends came to 11 bases.

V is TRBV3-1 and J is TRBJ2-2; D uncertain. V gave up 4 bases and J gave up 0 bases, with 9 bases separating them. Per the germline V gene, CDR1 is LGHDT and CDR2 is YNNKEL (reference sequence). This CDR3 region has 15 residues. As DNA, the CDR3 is TGTGCCAGCAGCCTACCGGCCTCGAACACCGGGGAGCTGTTTTTT. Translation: CASSLPASNTGELFF.

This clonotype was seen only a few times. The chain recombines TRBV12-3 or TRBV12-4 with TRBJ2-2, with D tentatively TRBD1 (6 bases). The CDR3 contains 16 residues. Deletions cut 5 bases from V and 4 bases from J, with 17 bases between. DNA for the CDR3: TGTGCCAGCAGTCCATTGGGGGCTAAGATCACCGGGGAGCTGTTTTTT. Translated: CASSPLGAKITGELFF.

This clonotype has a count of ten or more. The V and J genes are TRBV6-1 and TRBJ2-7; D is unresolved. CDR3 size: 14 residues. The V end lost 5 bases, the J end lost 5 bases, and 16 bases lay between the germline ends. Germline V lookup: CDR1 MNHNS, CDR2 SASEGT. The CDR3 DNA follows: TGTGCCAGCAGTAAGACCGTACTCCTAGACGAGCAGTACTTC. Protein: CASSKTVLLDEQYF.

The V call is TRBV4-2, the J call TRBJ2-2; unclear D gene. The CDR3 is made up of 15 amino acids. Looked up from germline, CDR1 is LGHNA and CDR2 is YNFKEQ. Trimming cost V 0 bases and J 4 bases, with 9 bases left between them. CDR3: CASSQDSISTGELFF. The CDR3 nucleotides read TGTGCCAGCAGCCAAGATTCTATTTCCACCGGGGAGCTGTTTTTT.

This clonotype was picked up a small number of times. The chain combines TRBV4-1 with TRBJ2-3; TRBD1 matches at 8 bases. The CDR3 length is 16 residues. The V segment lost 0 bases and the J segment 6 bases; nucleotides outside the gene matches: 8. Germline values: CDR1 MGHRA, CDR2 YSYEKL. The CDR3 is CASSQDPSGGQDTQYF. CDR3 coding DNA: TGCGCCAGCAGCCAAGATCCGTCAGGGGGCCAGGATACGCAGTATTTT.

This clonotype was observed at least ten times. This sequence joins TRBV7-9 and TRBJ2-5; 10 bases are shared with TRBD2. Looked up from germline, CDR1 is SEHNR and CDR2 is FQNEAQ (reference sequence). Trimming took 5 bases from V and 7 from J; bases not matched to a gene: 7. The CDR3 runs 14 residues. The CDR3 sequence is CASSEGLARRTQYF. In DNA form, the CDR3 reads TGTGCCAGCAGCGAGGGACTAGCGAGGAGGACCCAGTACTTC.

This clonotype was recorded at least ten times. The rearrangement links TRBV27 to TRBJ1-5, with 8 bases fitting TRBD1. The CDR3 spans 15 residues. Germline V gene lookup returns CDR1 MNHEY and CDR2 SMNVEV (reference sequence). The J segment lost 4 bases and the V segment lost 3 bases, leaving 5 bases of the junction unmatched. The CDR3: CASSFSGQVNQPQHF. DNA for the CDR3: TGTGCCAGCAGTTTCTCGGGACAGGTAAATCAGCCCCAGCATTTT.

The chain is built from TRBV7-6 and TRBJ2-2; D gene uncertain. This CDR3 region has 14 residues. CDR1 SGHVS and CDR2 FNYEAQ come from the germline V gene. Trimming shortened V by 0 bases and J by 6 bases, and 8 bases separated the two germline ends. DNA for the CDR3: TGTGCCAGCAGCTTAGCCCCGTTCGCCGGGGAGCTGTTTTTT. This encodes CASSLAPFAGELFF.

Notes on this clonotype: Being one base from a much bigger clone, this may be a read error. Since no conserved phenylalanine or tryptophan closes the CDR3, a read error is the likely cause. Here the CDR3 reads CALKGNRSTAGANTEAFL. Here the CDR3 DNA reads TGTGCCCTGAAAGGGAACCGGAGTACGGCAGGGGCGAACACTGAAGCTTTCCTT. The rearrangement joins TRBV10-3 to TRBJ1-1, with D perhaps TRBD1 (6 bases). Trimming cost V 11 bases and J 1 base, with 29 bases left between them. Looked up from germline, CDR1 is ENHRY and CDR2 is SYGVKD. The CDR3 has 18 amino acids.

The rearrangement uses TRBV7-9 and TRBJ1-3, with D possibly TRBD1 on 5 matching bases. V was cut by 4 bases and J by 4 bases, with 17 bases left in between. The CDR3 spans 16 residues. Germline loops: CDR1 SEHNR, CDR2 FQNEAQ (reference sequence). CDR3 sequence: CASSSSGTSEGNTIYF. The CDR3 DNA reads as TGTGCCAGCAGCTCCTCCGGGACCTCGGAGGGAAACACCATATATTTT.

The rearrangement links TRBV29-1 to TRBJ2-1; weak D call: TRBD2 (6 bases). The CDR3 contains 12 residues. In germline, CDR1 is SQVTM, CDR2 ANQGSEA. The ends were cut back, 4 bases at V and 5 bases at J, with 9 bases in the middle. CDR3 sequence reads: CSVVGTHNEQFF. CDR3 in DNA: TGCAGCGTTGTGGGGACTCACAATGAGCAGTTCTTC.

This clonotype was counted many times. The CDR3 DNA reads as TGTGCCATCAGTGAGTCGGCACAGCTCGGCTCCTACGAGCAGTACTTC. As protein: CAISESAQLGSYEQYF. This chain uses TRBV10-3 with TRBJ2-7; D is ambiguous. The CDR3 is 16 amino acids. V lost 0 bases to trimming and J lost 0 bases, with 12 bases between them. Germline V gene data show CDR1 as ENHRY and CDR2 as SYGVKD.

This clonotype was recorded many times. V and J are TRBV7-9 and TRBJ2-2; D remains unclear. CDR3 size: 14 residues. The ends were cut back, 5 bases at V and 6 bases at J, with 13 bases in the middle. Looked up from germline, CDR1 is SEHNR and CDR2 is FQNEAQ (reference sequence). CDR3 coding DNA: TGTGCCAGCAGCCCAGTGACCGGAGCCGGGGAGCTGTTTTTT. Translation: CASSPVTGAGELFF. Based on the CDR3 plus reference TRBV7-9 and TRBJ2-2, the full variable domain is DTGVSQNPRHKITKRGQNVTFRCDPISEHNRLYWYRQTLGQGPEFLTYFQNEAQLEKSRLLSDRFSAERPKGSFSTLEIQRTEQGDSAMYLCASSPVTGAGELFFGEGSRLTVL.

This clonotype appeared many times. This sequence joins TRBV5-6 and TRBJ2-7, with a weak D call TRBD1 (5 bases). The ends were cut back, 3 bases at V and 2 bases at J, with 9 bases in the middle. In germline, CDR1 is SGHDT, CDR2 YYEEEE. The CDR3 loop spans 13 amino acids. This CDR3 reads CASSWTSPYEQYF. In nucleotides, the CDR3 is TGTGCCAGCAGCTGGACATCGCCCTACGAGCAGTACTTC.

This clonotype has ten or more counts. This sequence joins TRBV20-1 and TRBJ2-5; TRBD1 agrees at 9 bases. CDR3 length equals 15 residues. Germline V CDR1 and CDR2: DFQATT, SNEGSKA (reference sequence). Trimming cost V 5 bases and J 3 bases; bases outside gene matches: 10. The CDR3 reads CSAANERDREETQYF. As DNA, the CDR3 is TGCAGTGCTGCGAATGAGAGGGACAGGGAAGAGACCCAGTACTTC.

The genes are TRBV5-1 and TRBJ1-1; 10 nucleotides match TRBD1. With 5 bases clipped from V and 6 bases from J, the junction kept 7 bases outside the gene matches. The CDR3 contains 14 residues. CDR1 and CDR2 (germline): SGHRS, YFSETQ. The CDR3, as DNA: TGCGCCAGCAGGACCAGGACAGGGGGTCCTGAAGCTTTCTTT. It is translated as CASRTRTGGPEAFF.